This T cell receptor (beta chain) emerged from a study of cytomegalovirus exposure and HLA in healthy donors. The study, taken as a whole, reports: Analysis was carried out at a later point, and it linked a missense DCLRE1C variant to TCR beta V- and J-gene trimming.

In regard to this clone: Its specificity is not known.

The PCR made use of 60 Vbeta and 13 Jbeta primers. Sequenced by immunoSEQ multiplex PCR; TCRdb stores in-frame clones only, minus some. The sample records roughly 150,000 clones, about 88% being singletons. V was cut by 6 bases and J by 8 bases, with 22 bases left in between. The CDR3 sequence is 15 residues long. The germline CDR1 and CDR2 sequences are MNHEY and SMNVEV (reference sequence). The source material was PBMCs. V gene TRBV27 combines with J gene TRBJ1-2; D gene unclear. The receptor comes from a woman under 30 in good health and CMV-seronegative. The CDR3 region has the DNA TGTGCCAGCAGACAAGAGGGCGGAATAGATCCCGGCTACACCTTC. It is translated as CASRQEGGIDPGYTF.